This T cell receptor (beta chain) was retrieved from a study of T cell responses to AZD1222 COVID-19 vaccine. Study results and limitations: Females outnumbered males among donors, who were mostly white British; clonal diversity was possibly underestimated. The study identified only 6 or 7 AZD1222 recipients as seropositive at baseline. Across the whole spike, CD4 TCRs peaked at regions 160-218 and 743-854.

To note about this clone: Its antigen is currently unknown.

In germline, CDR1 is SGHRS, CDR2 YFSETQ. This CDR3 contains 13 residues. V was cut by 0 bases and J by 8 bases, with 9 bases left in between. Measured with immunoSEQ multiplex PCR; TCRdb has only the in-frame clones, and not every one. The sample yields tens of thousands of clones, roughly 84% seen once. The TCR comes from an adult who received the AZD1222 COVID-19 vaccine. This sample comprised peripheral blood, obtained 28 days after the second AZD1222 dose. V is TRBV5-1 and J is TRBJ1-3; D gene ambiguous. The CDR3, as DNA: TGCGCCAGCAGCTTGGTATCTGGGGACACCATATATTTT. Translating gives CASSLVSGDTIYF.